This TCR beta chain emerged from a study of CD8 T cells in Susac syndrome. In the study overall: When blood was drawn, the patients with Susac syndrome were therapy-naive, on corticosteroids, or on intravenous immunoglobulin alone. Study-level findings and limits: The CD4+ T cell repertoires, which came from Susac syndrome patients, showed no sign of clonal expansion.

RNA was extracted with the RNeasy kit, and a quantity of roughly 0.5 to 1 ug was reverse transcribed using random hexamers. TCRdb redid the calling of the immunoSEQ multiplex PCR reads with MiXCR, one entry per CDR3 protein. The sample carries over 150,000 distinct CDR3 sequences, about 94% recorded once. This clonotype was observed a single time. Its antigen is currently unknown. This CDR3 comprises 15 residues. Per germline, CDR1 KGHSH and CDR2 LQKENI. After removal of 6 bases from V and 3 bases from J, the junction contained 6 bases not matched to a gene. The receptor was isolated from a human donor with Susac syndrome. This rearrangement joins TRBV18 to TRBJ2-7; 12 positions match TRBD2. Sequenced sample: CD4+ T cells from PBMCs. For the CDR3, the DNA is TGTGCCAGCTCGTGGACTAGCGGGATAGGCTACGAGCAGTACTTC. This gives the protein CASSWTSGIGYEQYF. The whole variable domain, filled in from reference TRBV18 and TRBJ2-7, reads NAGVMQNPRHLVRRRGQEARLRCSPMKGHSHVYWYRQLPEEGLKFMVYLQKENIIDESGMPKERFSAEFPKEGPSILRIQQVVRGDSAAYFCASSWTSGIGYEQYFGPGTRLTVT.